This T cell receptor (beta chain) was recorded in a study of human T cells and chemical hapten exposure. Overall study context: Patients, chiefly female, had alopecia areata, totalis or universalis.

As for time point: patch test 1, 2 weeks after DPC sensitization. Treatment noted: therapeutic diphenylcyclopropenone sensitization with weekly scalp DPC. The drawing of blood occurred before each patch test was applied. TCRdb used MiXCR to reprocess the RACE reads, holding one entry per CDR3 protein. The sample has some 180,000 distinct CDR3 sequences; around 20% are singletons. V lost 4 bases, J lost 6 bases, and 10 bases stayed unmatched. The germline V gene has CDR1 SGHNT and CDR2 YYREEE (reference sequence). The length of the CDR3 is 16 residues. The chain employs TRBV5-4 and TRBJ2-1; 10 bases agree with TRBD2. The sample here was whole blood, taken in connection with sensitization to the hapten diphenylcyclopropenone (DPC). The source of this sequence is a woman aged 45 to 65 with alopecia areata. Some clones in this sample may be carry-over from other donors' samples. The CDR3, as DNA: TGTGCCAGCAGCCCCTATCTAGCGGGAGAAAGCAATGAGCAGTTCTTC. It encodes CASSPYLAGESNEQFF. Variable domain in full (rest from reference TRBV5-4 and TRBJ2-1): ETGVTQSPTHLIKTRGQQVTLRCSSQSGHNTVSWYQQALGQGPQFIFQYYREEENGRGNFPPRFSGLQFPNYSSELNVNALELDDSALYLCASSPYLAGESNEQFFGPGTRLTVL.